The sequence of this TCR beta chain was determined in a study of CD8+CD57+ T cells in acquired aplastic anemia. Study-wide background: CD4+ cells from healthy donors averaged about 10.8 million reads.

Profiling of TCR beta VDJ combinations and CDR3 sequences used genomic DNA as template. One entry per CDR3 protein, called by TCRdb with MiXCR from the reads. The sample comprises roughly 200,000 distinct CDR3 sequences, 61% of which are singletons, and 25% to 35% rests with the top ten. The sample holds one count of this clonotype. This receptor was identified in a human donor in good health. The source material was sorted CD4+, CD8+, or CD8+CD57+ T cells (not recorded which) from PBMCs.

The CDR3, as DNA: TGTGCCAGCAGTGGTGCTAGCGGCTGCAACGAGCAGTTCTTC. Translating gives CASSGASGCNEQFF. The chain links TRBV6-5 to TRBJ2-1, with 7 bases fitting TRBD2. From germline, CDR1 is MNHEY and CDR2 SVGAGI. J was trimmed by 10 bases and V by 5 bases; bases with no gene match: 11. CDR3 size: 14 residues.